One sample yielded the 17 T cell receptor beta chains listed below, sequenced in a study of T cell responses to AZD1222 COVID-19 vaccine. Clones were read by immunoSEQ multiplex PCR, and TCRdb kept only the in-frame ones, dropping some. Counted here are roughly 99,000 clones, about 90% occurring once; the ten biggest clones make up over 3.5%. The sequenced sample was peripheral blood, obtained on day 0 of AZD1222 vaccination. These receptor sequences come from an adult in good health.

The CDR3 here is CASSLVGGQMSSYEQYF. CDR3 in DNA: TGTGCCAGCAGCTTAGTAGGTGGCCAAATGAGCTCCTACGAGCAGTACTTC. The chain joins TRBV7-2 to TRBJ2-7; D unresolved. The CDR3 consists of 17 residues. Trimming stripped 1 base from V and 0 bases from J, with 16 bases between. Germline values: CDR1 SGHTA, CDR2 FQGNSA. Full variable domain (outside the CDR3, taken from reference TRBV7-2 and TRBJ2-7): GAGVSQSPSNKVTEKGKDVELRCDPISGHTALYWYRQSLGQGLEFLIYFQGNSAPDKSGLPSDRFSAERTGGSVSTLTIQRTQQEDSAVYLCASSLVGGQMSSYEQYFGPGTRLTVT.

The gene calls are TRBV13 and TRBJ2-1; 8 nucleotides match TRBD1. Trimming took 4 bases from V and 4 from J; bases not matched to a gene: 0. The CDR3 runs to 13 residues. The germline gives CDR1 PRHDT, CDR2 FYEKMQ (reference sequence). DNA of the CDR3: TGTGCCAGCAGCTGGGACAGGTACAATGAGCAGTTCTTC. It translates to CASSWDRYNEQFF. Combining the CDR3 with reference TRBV13 and TRBJ2-1 gives the whole variable domain AAGVIQSPRHLIKEKRETATLKCYPIPRHDTVYWYQQGPGQDPQFLISFYEKMQSDKGSIPDRFSAQQFSDYHSELNMSSLELGDSALYFCASSWDRYNEQFFGPGTRLTVL.

This rearrangement joins TRBV18 to TRBJ2-7; no clear D. The V end was cut by 4 bases, the J end by 3 bases, with 10 bases between. The CDR3 consists of 13 residues. Germline CDR1 reads KGHSH; CDR2 reads LQKENI. The CDR3 is CASSLPFNYEQYF. The CDR3 DNA reads as TGTGCCAGCTCACTGCCGTTTAACTACGAGCAGTACTTC.

The V and J genes are TRBV3-1 (or the pseudogene TRBV3-2) and TRBJ1-6; D is uncertain. Per germline, CDR1 LGHDT and CDR2 YNNKEL (reference sequence). The CDR3 has 14 amino acids. Trimming stripped 0 bases from V and 9 bases from J, with 9 bases between. This CDR3 reads CASSQDFGSSPLHF. The CDR3 DNA reads as TGTGCCAGCAGCCAAGATTTCGGCAGTTCACCCCTCCACTTT.

The rearrangement links TRBV27 to TRBJ2-7; 10 nucleotides align to TRBD2. Trimming at V came to 4 bases and at J to 3 bases, leaving 9 bases not matched to a gene. This CDR3 is 16 amino acids long. The germline V gene encodes CDR1 MNHEY and CDR2 SMNVEV (reference sequence). Written as DNA, the CDR3 is TGTGCCAGCAGTTCTAGCGGGGGATTATCCATCTACGAGCAGTACTTC. Translation gives CASSSSGGLSIYEQYF.

The rearrangement joins TRBV4-3 to TRBJ1-1; the D is unclear. Looked up from germline, CDR1 is LGHNA and CDR2 is YSLEER. V was trimmed by 1 base and J by 7 bases, leaving 10 bases between them. The CDR3 length is 13 residues. Here the CDR3 reads CASSQGGAGEAFF. The CDR3 coding sequence is TGCGCCAGCAGCCAAGGAGGTGCAGGTGAAGCTTTCTTT.

V gene TRBV12-5 combines with J gene TRBJ1-5, with unresolved D. This CDR3 contains 15 residues. V was pared by 6 bases and J by 1 base, with 13 bases between. The germline CDR1 and CDR2 sequences are LGHNT and FRNRAP. CDR3 nucleotide sequence: TGTGCTAGTGGCCTCATATTGGGAAGCAATCAGCCCCAGCATTTT. It is translated as CASGLILGSNQPQHF. Looking up the rest from reference TRBV12-5 and TRBJ1-5 gives the full variable domain: DARVTQTPRHKVTEMGQEVTMRCQPILGHNTVFWYRQTMMQGLELLAYFRNRAPLDDSGMPKDRFSAEMPDATLATLKIQPSEPRDSAVYFCASGLILGSNQPQHFGDGTRLSIL.

This chain uses TRBV9 with TRBJ2-5, with a possible D match to TRBD2 (5 bases). The CDR3 sequence is 15 residues long. Germline CDR1 is SGDLS and CDR2 is YYNGEE. Trimming removed 2 bases at V and 5 bases at J, with 16 bases between. For the CDR3, the DNA is TGTGCCAGCAGCGTGTATCTAGTAGCGTTGGAGACCCAGTACTTC. This translates into CASSVYLVALETQYF.

The chain uses TRBV27 and TRBJ1-1; 11 bases are a match to TRBD1. The CDR3 is made up of 14 amino acids. Losses at the gene ends were 3 bases for V and 4 bases for J; bases not matched to a gene: 1. Germline V gene sequence: CDR1 MNHEY, CDR2 SMNVEV (reference sequence). The CDR3 DNA sequence: TGTGCCAGCAGTTTGGGGACAGGGGGCACTGAAGCTTTCTTT. Encoded protein: CASSLGTGGTEAFF.

This clone has only one observation. The chain uses TRBV4-3 and TRBJ2-7, with 7 bases identical to TRBD1. V was clipped by 4 bases and J by 3 bases; unmatched bases: 6. The CDR3 has 14 amino acids. Per the germline V gene, CDR1 is LGHNA and CDR2 is YSLEER. The CDR3 nucleotides read TGCGCCAGCAGCCGAGAGACAGGGTTCTACGAGCAGTACTTC. Protein product: CASSRETGFYEQYF.

This chain joins TRBV9 and TRBJ1-6, with D possibly matching TRBD1 (6 bases). V was pared by 0 bases and J by 9 bases, with 13 bases between. There are 15 residues in the CDR3. Looked up from germline, CDR1 is SGDLS and CDR2 is YYNGEE. This CDR3 reads CASSVEGGLGSPLHF. The CDR3 nucleotides read TGTGCCAGCAGCGTAGAAGGGGGTCTCGGTTCACCCCTCCACTTT.

The chain is built from TRBV13 and TRBJ1-1; D is undetermined. Trimming cost V 5 bases and J 8 bases, with 12 bases left between them. Germline loops: CDR1 PRHDT, CDR2 FYEKMQ (reference sequence). The length of the CDR3 is 12 residues. The CDR3 DNA reads as TGTGCCAGCAGCCAAGGGTTAGGAGAAGCTTTCTTT. This gives the protein CASSQGLGEAFF. Looking up the rest from reference TRBV13 and TRBJ1-1 gives the full variable domain: AAGVIQSPRHLIKEKRETATLKCYPIPRHDTVYWYQQGPGQDPQFLISFYEKMQSDKGSIPDRFSAQQFSDYHSELNMSSLELGDSALYFCASSQGLGEAFFGQGTRLTVV.

The chain recombines TRBV7-2 with TRBJ2-7, with 7 bases matching TRBD1. The V gene end was trimmed by 6 bases and the J gene end by 4 bases; junction bases not matched to a gene: 12. The CDR3 runs to 15 residues. Germline V gene lookup returns CDR1 SGHTA and CDR2 FQGNSA. The CDR3 bases are TGTGCCAGCAGACCGACAGGGTTGAACAAATACGAGCAGTACTTC. Translating gives CASRPTGLNKYEQYF.

This clone was counted a few times. V is TRBV27 and J is TRBJ2-3; the D is unclear. The CDR3 covers 13 residues. Germline CDR1 MNHEY, CDR2 SMNVEV (reference sequence). Trimming took 3 bases from V and 6 from J, leaving 10 bases between them. The CDR3 sequence: CASSFLTYDTQYF. In nucleotides, the CDR3 is TGTGCCAGCAGTTTCTTGACCTATGATACGCAGTATTTT.

For the CDR3, the DNA is TGCGCCAGCAGCCAAGTTTGGGGACTACCGGCCTACGAGCAGTACTTC. Translating it yields CASSQVWGLPAYEQYF. The rearrangement joins TRBV4-3 to TRBJ2-7; 7 nucleotides match TRBD2. Per the germline V gene, CDR1 is LGHNA and CDR2 is YSLEER. The junction had 8 bases not matched to a gene; V was cut back by 1 base and J by 2 bases. The CDR3 extends over 16 amino acids.

Concerning this clone itself: This sample includes further DNA sequences coding for the same CDR3. The J gene is TRBJ2-1, the V gene TRBV6-2 or TRBV6-3; a possible D gene is TRBD1 (6 bases). CDR3 size: 11 residues. V was pared by 3 bases and J by 10 bases, with 7 bases between. Germline-derived CDR1 and CDR2 are MNHEY and SVGEGT. The CDR3 sequence: CASSYGTEQFF. DNA of the CDR3: TGTGCCAGCAGTTATGGGACAGAGCAGTTCTTC.

The V call is TRBV28, the J call TRBJ2-5; 12 nucleotides match TRBD2. V dropped 1 base and J dropped 4; count of bases not matched to a gene: 1. The germline gives CDR1 MDHEN, CDR2 SYDVKM. This CDR3 region has 15 residues. The CDR3 DNA follows: TGTGCCAGCAGTTTATTGGGACTAGCGGGAGAGACCCAGTACTTC. Its protein is CASSLLGLAGETQYF. The full variable domain, with the rest looked up from reference TRBV28 and TRBJ2-5, is DVKVTQSSRYLVKRTGEKVFLECVQDMDHENMFWYRQDPGLGLRLIYFSYDVKMKEKGDIPEGYSVSREKKERFSLILESASTNQTSMYLCASSLLGLAGETQYFGPGTRLLVL.